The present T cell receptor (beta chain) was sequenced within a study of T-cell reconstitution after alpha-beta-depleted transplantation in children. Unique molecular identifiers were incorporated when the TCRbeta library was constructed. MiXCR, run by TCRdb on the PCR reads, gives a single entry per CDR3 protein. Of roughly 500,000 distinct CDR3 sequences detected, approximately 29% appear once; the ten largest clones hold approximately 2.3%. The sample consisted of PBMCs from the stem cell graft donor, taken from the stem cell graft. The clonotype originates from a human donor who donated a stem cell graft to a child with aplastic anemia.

CDR3 loop: CASSAGGPDEQFF. DNA for the CDR3: TGTGCCAGTAGTGCGGGAGGGCCGGATGAGCAGTTCTTC. The V gene is TRBV19, the J gene TRBJ2-1; 9 positions agree with TRBD2. The CDR3 contains 13 residues. Germline CDR1 LNHDA, CDR2 SQIVND (reference sequence). The V gene end was trimmed by 5 bases and the J gene end by 8 bases; junction bases not matched to a gene: 4.